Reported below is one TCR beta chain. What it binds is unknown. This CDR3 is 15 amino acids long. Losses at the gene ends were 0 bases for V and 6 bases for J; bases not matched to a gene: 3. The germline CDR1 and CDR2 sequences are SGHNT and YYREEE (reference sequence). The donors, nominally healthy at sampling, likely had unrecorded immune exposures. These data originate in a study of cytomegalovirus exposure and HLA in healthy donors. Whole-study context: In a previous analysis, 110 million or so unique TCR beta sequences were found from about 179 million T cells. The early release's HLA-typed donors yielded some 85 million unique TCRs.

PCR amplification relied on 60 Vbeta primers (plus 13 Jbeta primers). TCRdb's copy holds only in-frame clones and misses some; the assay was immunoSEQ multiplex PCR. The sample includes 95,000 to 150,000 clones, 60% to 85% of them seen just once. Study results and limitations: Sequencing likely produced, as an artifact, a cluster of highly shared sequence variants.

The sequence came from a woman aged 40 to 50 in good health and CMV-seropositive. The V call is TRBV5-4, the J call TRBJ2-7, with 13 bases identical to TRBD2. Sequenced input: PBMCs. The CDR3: CASSLGTSGRVEQYF. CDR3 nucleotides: TGTGCCAGCAGCTTGGGGACTAGCGGGAGAGTCGAGCAGTACTTC.